This T cell receptor (beta chain) was found in a study of T cells after yellow fever vaccination. The sample holds many counts of this clonotype. Its target is not known. Germline V CDR1 and CDR2: SNHLY, FYNNEI. V shed 6 bases and J shed 2 bases, with 12 bases lying between them. CDR3 length: 14 residues. They built TCR cDNA with 5'RACE template switching, a step that put in a universal primer site and UMIs. In TCRdb, the 5' RACE reads were re-called with MiXCR into one record per CDR3 protein. The data show roughly 120,000 distinct CDR3 sequences, more than 6.5% seen once. General study results and limits: The appearance of a small share of clonotypes in both CD4 and CD8 compartments was observed. Within FACS-sorted repertoires, abundant clonotypes contaminating from the bulk population could be present. After the booster, roughly 96% of CD4 and more than 75% of CD8 primary-response clones were re-detected.

The clonotype originates from a young man who received the YFV17D yellow fever vaccine. V usage is TRBV2 and J usage is TRBJ2-3; tentative D call: TRBD1 (5 bases). Here the sequenced sample was CD4+ T cells sorted from PBMCs, taken about 10 days after the first yellow fever vaccination. This CDR3 reads CASRTAGNTDTQYF. CDR3 coding DNA: TGTGCCAGCAGGACGGCAGGGAACACAGATACGCAGTATTTT.